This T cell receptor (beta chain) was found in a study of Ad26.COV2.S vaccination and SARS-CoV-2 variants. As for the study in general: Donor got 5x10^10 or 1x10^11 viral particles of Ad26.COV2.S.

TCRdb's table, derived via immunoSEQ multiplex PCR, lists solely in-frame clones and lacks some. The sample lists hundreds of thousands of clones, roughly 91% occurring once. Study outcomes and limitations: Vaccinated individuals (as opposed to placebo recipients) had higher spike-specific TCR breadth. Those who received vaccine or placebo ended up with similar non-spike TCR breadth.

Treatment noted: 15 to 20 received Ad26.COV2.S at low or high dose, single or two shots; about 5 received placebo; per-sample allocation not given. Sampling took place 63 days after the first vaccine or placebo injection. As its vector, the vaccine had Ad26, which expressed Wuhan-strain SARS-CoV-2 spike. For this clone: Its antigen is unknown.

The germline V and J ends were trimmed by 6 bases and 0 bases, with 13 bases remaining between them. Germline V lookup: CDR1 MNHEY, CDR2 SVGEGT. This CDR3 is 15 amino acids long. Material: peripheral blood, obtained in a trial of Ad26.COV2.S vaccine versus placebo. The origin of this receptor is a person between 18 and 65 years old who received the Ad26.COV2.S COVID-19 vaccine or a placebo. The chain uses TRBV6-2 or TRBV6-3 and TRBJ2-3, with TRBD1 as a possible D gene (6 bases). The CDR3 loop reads CASSQQGTSTDTQYF. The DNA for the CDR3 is TGTGCCAGCAGCCAACAGGGAACTAGCACAGATACGCAGTATTTT.